This T cell receptor (beta chain) is from a study of low-dose radiotherapy and immunotherapy resistance in tumors. Overall study context: Treatment of Cohort 1 consisted of 0.5 Gy per fraction every 2 weeks, adding up to 6.5 Gy. Every two weeks, cyclophosphamide 200 mg/m2 was infused one day before radiation plus immunotherapy.

Gene-specific TRAV and TRBV primers were used for first-strand cDNA, covering alpha and beta chains. The PCR that amplified TCRs ran for around 22 cycles, relying on a constant-region primer and a V-primer adapter. TCRdb reprocessed the reads with MiXCR, giving one entry per CDR3 protein. The sample contains under 8,500 distinct CDR3 sequences, about 50% of which appear only once. Treatment of the donors consisted of nivolumab and ipilimumab (plus aspirin, low-dose cyclophosphamide and low-dose radiotherapy). The clonotype was recovered from a human donor with advanced metastatic prostate, ovarian, gallbladder or colorectal cancer (not recorded which). This table probably holds off-target reads from a library built for another chain.

CDR3 residues: CASSPGRGGNNEQFF. In DNA form, the CDR3 reads TGCGCCAGCAGCCCGGGGCGGGGGGGAAACAATGAGCAGTTCTTC. The chain joins TRBV5-1 to TRBJ2-1; 9 bases are shared with TRBD2. V lost 4 bases to trimming and J lost 5 bases; unmatched junction nucleotides: 7. The CDR3 extends over 15 amino acids. CDR1 and CDR2 (germline): SGHRS, YFSETQ.